This T cell receptor (beta chain) was profiled in a study of blood T cell repertoires in COVID-19. About the research overall: There were acute and convalescent COVID-19 samples, and they came from the United States, Italy and Spain. T cells, B-cell-depleted T cells, or PBMCs supplied cDNA or gDNA.

The CDR3 runs to 13 residues. In germline, CDR1 is SGDLS, CDR2 YYNGEE. V was trimmed by 6 bases and J by 0 bases, leaving 9 bases between them. Per the authors' pipeline: How many nucleated cells were present was estimated from reference gene primer amplification. TCRdb's table, derived via immunoSEQ multiplex PCR, lists solely in-frame clones and lacks some. D and trimming were read from the DNA, whereas the V and J calls and clone size are those reported in that table. The table lists tens of thousands of clones, nearly 95% of them singletons. The sequence derives from a man in his forties or fifties with active COVID-19. The gene calls are TRBV9 and TRBJ1-1; TRBD1 is a possible D gene (5 bases). Input material: peripheral blood. CDR3 amino acids: CASNAGLNTEAFF. In DNA, the CDR3 is TGTGCCAGCAACGCGGGGCTGAACACTGAAGCTTTCTTT.